The sequence of this T cell receptor beta chain was determined in a study of T cells in localized non-small cell lung cancer. Findings and limits, study-wide: Only one tumor region went through sequencing, so heterogeneity may still be there.

On this clone: Its cognate antigen is unknown.

Some clones are missing from TCRdb's copy, which holds only in-frame ones; the method was immunoSEQ multiplex PCR. The sample has about 41,000 clones; 88% are singletons. The sequenced sample was peripheral blood, obtained before any cancer treatment. The receptor was isolated from a female donor of 60 years or more with stage I squamous cell lung carcinoma.

DNA for the CDR3: TGTGCCAGCAGTTTGATGGGCAGGGTGAACACTGAAGCTTTCTTT. Translation gives CASSLMGRVNTEAFF. J is TRBJ1-1 and V is TRBV6-5, with TRBD1 as a possible D gene (5 bases). V gave up 4 bases and J gave up 0 bases, with 12 bases separating them. Germline V gives CDR1 MNHEY, CDR2 SVGAGI. This CDR3 contains 15 residues.